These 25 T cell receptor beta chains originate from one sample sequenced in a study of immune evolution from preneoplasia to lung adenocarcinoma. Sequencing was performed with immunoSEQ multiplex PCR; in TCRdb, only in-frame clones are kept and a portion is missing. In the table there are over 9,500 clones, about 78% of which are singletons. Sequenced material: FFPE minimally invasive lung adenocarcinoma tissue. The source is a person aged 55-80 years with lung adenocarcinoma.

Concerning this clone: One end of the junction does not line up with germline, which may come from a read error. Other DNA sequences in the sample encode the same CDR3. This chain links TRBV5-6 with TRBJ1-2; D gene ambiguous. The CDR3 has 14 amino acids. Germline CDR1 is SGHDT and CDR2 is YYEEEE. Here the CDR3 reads CASSLTVGLYGYTF. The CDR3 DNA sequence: TGTGCCAGCAGCTTAACGGTTGGGCTTTATGGCTACACCTTT.

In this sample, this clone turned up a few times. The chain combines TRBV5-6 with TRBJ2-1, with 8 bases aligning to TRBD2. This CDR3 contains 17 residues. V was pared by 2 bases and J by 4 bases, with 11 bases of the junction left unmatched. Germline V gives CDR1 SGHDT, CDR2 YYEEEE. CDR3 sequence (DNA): TGTGCCAGCAGCTTACAGGGTCTAGCGGGTTTTTACAATGAGCAGTTCTTC. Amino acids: CASSLQGLAGFYNEQFF.

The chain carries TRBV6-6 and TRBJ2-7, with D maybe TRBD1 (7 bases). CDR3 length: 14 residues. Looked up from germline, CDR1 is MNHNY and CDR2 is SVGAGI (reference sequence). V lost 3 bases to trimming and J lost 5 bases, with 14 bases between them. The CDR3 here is CASSYVGGGNEQYF. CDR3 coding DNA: TGTGCCAGCAGTTATGTAGGGGGCGGGAACGAGCAGTACTTC.

The DNA for the CDR3 is TGTGCCAGCAGGGAAGCGGGGGCTAGGGAAAAACTGTTTTTT. This sequence encodes CASREAGAREKLFF. The genes are TRBV7-9 and TRBJ1-4, with D perhaps TRBD1 (6 bases). Trimming pared 6 bases from V and 8 bases from J, leaving 16 bases between. The CDR3 runs 14 residues. From germline, CDR1 is SEHNR and CDR2 FQNEAQ (reference sequence).

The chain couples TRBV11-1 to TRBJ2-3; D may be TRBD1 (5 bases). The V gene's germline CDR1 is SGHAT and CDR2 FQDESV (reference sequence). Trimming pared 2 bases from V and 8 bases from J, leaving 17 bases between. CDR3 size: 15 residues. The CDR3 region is CASSLNGRELVTQYF. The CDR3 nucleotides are TGTGCCAGCAGCTTAAACGGCAGGGAATTGGTTACGCAGTATTTT.

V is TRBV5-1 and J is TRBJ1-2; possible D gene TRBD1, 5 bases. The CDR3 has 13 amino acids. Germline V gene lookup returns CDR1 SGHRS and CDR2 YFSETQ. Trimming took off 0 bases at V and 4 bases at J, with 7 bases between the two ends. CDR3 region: CASSLVQGYGYTF. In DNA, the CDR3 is TGCGCCAGCAGCTTGGTCCAGGGCTATGGCTACACCTTC.

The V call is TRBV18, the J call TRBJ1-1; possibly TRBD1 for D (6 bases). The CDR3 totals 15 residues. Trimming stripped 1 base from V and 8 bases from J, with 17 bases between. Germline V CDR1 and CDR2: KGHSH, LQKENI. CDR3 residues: CASSPQTGDGGEAFF. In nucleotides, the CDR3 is TGTGCCAGCTCACCACAGACAGGAGATGGGGGAGAAGCTTTCTTT.

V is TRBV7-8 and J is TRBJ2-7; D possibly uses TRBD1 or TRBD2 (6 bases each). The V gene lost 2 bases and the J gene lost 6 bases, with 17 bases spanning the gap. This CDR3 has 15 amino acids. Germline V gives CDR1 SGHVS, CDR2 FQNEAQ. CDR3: CASSLLGQGRFEQYF. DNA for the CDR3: TGTGCCAGCAGCTTACTTGGGCAGGGGAGGTTCGAGCAGTACTTC.

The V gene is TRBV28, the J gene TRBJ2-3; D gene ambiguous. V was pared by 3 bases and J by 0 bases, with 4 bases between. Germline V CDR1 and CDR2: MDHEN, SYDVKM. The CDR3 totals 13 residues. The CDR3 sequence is CASSLISTDTQYF. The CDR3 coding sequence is TGTGCCAGCAGTTTGATTAGCACAGATACGCAGTATTTT.

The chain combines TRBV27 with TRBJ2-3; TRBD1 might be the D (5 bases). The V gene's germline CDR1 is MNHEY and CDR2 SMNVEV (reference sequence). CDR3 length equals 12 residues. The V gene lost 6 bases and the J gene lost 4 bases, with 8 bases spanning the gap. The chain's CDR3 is CASRSTADTQYF. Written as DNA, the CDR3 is TGTGCCAGCAGGTCGACAGCAGATACGCAGTATTTT.

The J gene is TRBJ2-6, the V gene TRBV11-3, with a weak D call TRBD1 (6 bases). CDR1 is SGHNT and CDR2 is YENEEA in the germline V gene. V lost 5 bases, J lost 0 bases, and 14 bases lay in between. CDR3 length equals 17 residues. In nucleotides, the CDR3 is TGTGCCAGCAGCCTAGGGACATCGAGCTCTGGGGCCAACGTCCTGACTTTC. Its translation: CASSLGTSSSGANVLTF. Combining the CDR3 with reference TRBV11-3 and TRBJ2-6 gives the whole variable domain EAGVVQSPRYKIIEKKQPVAFWCNPISGHNTLYWYLQNLGQGPELLIRYENEEAVDDSQLPKDRFSAERLKGVDSTLKIQPAELGDSAVYLCASSLGTSSSGANVLTFGAGSRLTVL.

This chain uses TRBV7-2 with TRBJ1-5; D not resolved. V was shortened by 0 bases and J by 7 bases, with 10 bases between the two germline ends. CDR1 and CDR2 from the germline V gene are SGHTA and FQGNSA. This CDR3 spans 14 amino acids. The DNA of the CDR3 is TGTGCCAGCAGCTTAGCGCATGGTGGGCAGCCCCAGCATTTT. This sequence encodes CASSLAHGGQPQHF.

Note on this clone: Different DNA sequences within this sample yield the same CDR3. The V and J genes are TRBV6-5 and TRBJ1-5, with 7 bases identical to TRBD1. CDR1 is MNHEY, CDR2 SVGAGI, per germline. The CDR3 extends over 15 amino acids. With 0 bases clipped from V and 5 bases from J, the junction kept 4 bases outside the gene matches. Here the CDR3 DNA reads TGTGCCAGCAGTTACTCCAGGGGGGGGGATCAGCCCCAGCATTTT. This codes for CASSYSRGGDQPQHF.

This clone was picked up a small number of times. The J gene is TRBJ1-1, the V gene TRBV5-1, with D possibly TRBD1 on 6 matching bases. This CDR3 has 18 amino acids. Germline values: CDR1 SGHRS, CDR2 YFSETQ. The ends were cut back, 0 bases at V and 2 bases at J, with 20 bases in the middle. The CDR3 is CASSLEGVGRLINTEAFF. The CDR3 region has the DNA TGCGCCAGCAGCTTGGAGGGGGTGGGGCGACTAATAAACACTGAAGCTTTCTTT.

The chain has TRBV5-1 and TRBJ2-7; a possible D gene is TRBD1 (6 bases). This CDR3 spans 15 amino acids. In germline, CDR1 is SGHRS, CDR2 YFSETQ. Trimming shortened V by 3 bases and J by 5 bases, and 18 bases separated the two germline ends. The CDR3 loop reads CASSSSTGNPNEQYF. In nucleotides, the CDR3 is TGCGCCAGCAGCTCCTCAACAGGGAACCCTAACGAGCAGTACTTC. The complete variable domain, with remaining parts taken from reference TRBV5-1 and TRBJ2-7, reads KAGVTQTPRYLIKTRGQQVTLSCSPISGHRSVSWYQQTPGQGLQFLFEYFSETQRNKGNFPGRFSGRQFSNSRSEMNVSTLELGDSALYLCASSSSTGNPNEQYFGPGTRLTVT.

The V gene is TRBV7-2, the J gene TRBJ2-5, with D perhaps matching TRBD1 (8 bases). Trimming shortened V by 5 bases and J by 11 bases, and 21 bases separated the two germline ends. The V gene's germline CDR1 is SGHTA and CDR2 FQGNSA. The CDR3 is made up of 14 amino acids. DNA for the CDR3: TGTGCCAGCAGCCGCAACTACAGGGGGAGGGAGCAGTACTTC. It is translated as CASSRNYRGREQYF.

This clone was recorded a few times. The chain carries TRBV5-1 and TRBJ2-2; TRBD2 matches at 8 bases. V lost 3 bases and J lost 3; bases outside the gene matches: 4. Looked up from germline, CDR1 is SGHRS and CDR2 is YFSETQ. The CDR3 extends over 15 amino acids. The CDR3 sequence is CASSYGTSYTGELFF. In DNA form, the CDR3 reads TGCGCCAGCAGCTATGGGACTAGTTACACCGGGGAGCTGTTTTTT.

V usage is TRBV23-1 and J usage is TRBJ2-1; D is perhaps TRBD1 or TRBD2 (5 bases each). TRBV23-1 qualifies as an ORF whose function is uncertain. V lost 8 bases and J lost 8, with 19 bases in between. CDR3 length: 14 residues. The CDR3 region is CASRRGPRFYEQFF. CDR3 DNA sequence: TGCGCCAGCCGCCGGGGCCCAAGGTTCTATGAGCAGTTCTTC.

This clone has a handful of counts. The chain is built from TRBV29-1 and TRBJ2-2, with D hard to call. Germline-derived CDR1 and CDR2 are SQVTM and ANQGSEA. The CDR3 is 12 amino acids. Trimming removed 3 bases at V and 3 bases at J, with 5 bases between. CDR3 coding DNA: TGCAGCGTTGACAGTTACACCGGGGAGCTGTTTTTT. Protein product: CSVDSYTGELFF.

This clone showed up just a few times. CDR3 sequence: CASCLGSDSGEQYF. CDR3 sequence (DNA): TGCGCCAGCTGCCTCGGGTCGGACTCTGGGGAGCAGTACTTC. This chain joins TRBV5-1 and TRBJ2-7; TRBD2 is a possible D gene (5 bases). Between the trimmed V and J ends, which lost 7 bases and 7 bases, there was a span of 21 bases. Germline loops: CDR1 SGHRS, CDR2 YFSETQ. The CDR3 has 14 amino acids.

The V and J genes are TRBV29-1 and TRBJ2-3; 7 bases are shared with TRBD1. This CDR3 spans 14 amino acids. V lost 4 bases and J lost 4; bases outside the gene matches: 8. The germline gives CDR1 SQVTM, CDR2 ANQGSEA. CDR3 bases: TGCAGCGTTGCGGGGAGACAGGGTGCAGATACGCAGTATTTT. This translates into CSVAGRQGADTQYF.

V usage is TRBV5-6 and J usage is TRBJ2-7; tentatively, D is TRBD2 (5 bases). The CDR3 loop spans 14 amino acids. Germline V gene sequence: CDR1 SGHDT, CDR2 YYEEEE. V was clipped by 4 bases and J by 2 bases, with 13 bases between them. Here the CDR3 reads CASSPWGVPYEQYF. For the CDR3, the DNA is TGTGCCAGCAGCCCCTGGGGAGTGCCCTACGAGCAGTACTTC.

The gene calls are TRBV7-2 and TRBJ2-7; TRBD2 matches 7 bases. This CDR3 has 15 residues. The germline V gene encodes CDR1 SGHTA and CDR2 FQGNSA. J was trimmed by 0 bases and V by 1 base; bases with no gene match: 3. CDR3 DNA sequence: TGTGCCAGCAGCTTAGAGGGAGGGGTCTCCTACGAGCAGTACTTC. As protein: CASSLEGGVSYEQYF.

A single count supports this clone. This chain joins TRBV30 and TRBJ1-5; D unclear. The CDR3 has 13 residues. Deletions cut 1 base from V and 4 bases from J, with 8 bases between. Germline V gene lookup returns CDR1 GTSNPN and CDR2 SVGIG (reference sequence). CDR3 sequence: CAWSEGANQPQHF. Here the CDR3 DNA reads TGTGCCTGGAGTGAAGGCGCTAATCAGCCCCAGCATTTT.

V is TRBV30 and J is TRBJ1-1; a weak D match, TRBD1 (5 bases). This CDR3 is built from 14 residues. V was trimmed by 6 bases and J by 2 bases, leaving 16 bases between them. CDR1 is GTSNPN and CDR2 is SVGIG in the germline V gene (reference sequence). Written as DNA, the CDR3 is TGTGCCTGCTCTGCGGACACCTTCAACACTGAAGCTTTCTTT. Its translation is CACSADTFNTEAFF.